The entry below gives a single TCR beta chain sequence along with its context. Its antigen remains unidentified. Per-nucleotide qualities are absent, and no much larger clonotype sits a single base away. This sample is drawn from a study of blood T cell repertoires in COVID-19 (dated by TCRdb to the early 2020s). Study-level background: Samples covering the acute and convalescent phases of COVID-19 were provided by collaborators in the United States, Italy and Spain. Deeply sampled blood TCRbeta repertoires from subjects exposed to, actively infected with, or recovered from COVID-19 were included in the dataset. Where available, HLA class I and class II types were taken from metadata supplied by the sample provider and were not determined by assay-based typing. The prospective study material was composed of cDNA or gDNA derived from T cells, B-cell-depleted T cells, or PBMCs. The sample metadata nearly always contained a de-identified subject ID, COVID-19 status, age in years and sex. Samples came from the ongoing ImmuneRACE study (first 160 participants) plus 1,254 subjects from 6 global collaborators. The repertoires were released in a freely available public database intended as a resource for research on the immune response to SARS-CoV-2. General conclusions and limits of the study: The quantity of clinical and demographic metadata differed by source and by participant and was supplied without curation.

One collaborating source in Seattle enrolled patients while the patients were actively infected and followed the patients over time throughout the course of disease. Whole blood was collected in K2EDTA tubes by collaborating institutions according to the institutions' own protocols. For TCRbeta analysis, collaborators shipped samples as frozen whole blood, isolated PBMCs, or DNA extracted from either of those sample types. TCRbeta CDR3 regions were amplified from genomic DNA using the immunoSEQ Assay, a bias-controlled multiplex PCR. In the authors' own workflow: Within the assay, amplification of reference gene primers was used to estimate how many nucleated cells each sample contained. To quantify the absolute abundance of each unique TCRbeta CDR3 rearrangement, sequence reads were collapsed and filtered. For each sample, productive Simpson clonality was calculated as the square root of Simpson's diversity index over productive rearrangements. This immuneACCESS table, as held by TCRdb, lists in-frame sequences with V and J called but not all clones. Of the missing ones, under half trace to an unresolved V gene in checked studies; the others have no known cause. V and J calls and clone size are given by that table; D and trimming were obtained from the DNA. The sample table lists about 160,000 clones, less than 85% of them with a count of one. The ten largest clones capture under 9% of the sample.

The germline V gene (reference sequence) specifies SEHNR as CDR1 and FQNEAQ as CDR2. Including the terminal cysteine and phenylalanine, the CDR3 comprises 17 residues. Solely the CDR3 DNA is kept, with 51 bases framed from the first base. After removal of 5 bases from V and 1 base from J, the junction retains 9 bases not matched to a gene. The rearrangement combines TRBV7-9 with TRBJ1-4; 8 junctional bases match TRBD1. This clonotype was sampled from a woman in her forties with COVID-19, enrolled during active disease. Specimen: peripheral blood. CDR3 reads: CASSPRDRGGTNEKLFF. The DNA sequence follows: TGTGCCAGCAGCCCCAGAGACAGGGGAGGAACTAATGAAAAACTGTTTTTT.